This record concerns one TCR beta chain sequence. The antigen remains unidentified. This sample was taken from a study of cytomegalovirus exposure and HLA in healthy donors. Whole-study findings and limits: Later on, an analysis tied around 17,000 TCR beta sequences to HLA alleles at 0.05 false discovery rate. Immune exposure was documented only through CMV serostatus. Links to common viral pathogens appeared, in a later analysis, for several of the most significant clusters. In a later analysis, a genetic analysis reported fewer productive-TCR N-insertions in an Asian-associated ancestry cluster than the cohort average.

Vbeta (60) and Jbeta (13) primers were used in the PCR. Data came from immunoSEQ multiplex PCR; TCRdb stores just in-frame clones and leaves some out. Found here are approximately 170,000 clones, around 78% of them singletons; the top ten hold 7%. The CDR3 has 14 residues. Germline CDR1 is SEHNR and CDR2 is FQNEAQ (reference sequence). V was shortened by 1 base and J by 4 bases, with 7 bases between the two germline ends. The chain links TRBV7-9 to TRBJ1-4, with D unresolved. The source is a woman in her 40s in good health and CMV-seropositive. Sequencing input: PBMCs. DNA for the CDR3: TGTGCCAGCAGCTTAGGAGGGCTTAATGAAAAACTGTTTTTT. Amino acids: CASSLGGLNEKLFF.